Below are 20 T cell receptor beta chains sequenced from a single sample in a study of PD-1 blockade in classical Hodgkin lymphoma. Following autologous stem cell transplantation, relapse occurred in every patient, and exposure to brentuximab vedotin varied. TCRdb's copy holds only in-frame clones and misses some; the assay was immunoSEQ multiplex PCR. The profile shows 10,000 or so clones, 76% of them singletons. Sequenced material: peripheral blood mononuclear cells (PBMCs), taken at baseline. The receptors were sampled from a human donor with classical Hodgkin lymphoma.

The chain is built from TRBV9 and TRBJ1-1; no firm D call. Per germline, CDR1 SGDLS and CDR2 YYNGEE. Trimming removed 0 bases from V and 4 bases from J, with 10 bases in between. This CDR3 is 14 amino acids long. CDR3 amino acids: CASSVVSGRTEAFF. CDR3 nucleotide sequence: TGTGCCAGCAGCGTAGTTTCAGGCCGCACTGAAGCTTTCTTT.

This chain connects TRBV6-5 to TRBJ2-7; 12 bases match TRBD2. The CDR3 loop spans 15 amino acids. The germline V gene encodes CDR1 MNHEY and CDR2 SVGAGI. Trimming cost V 0 bases and J 9 bases; bases outside gene matches: 6. The CDR3 coding sequence is TGTGCCAGCAGTTACTCCACTAGCGGGAGGCTCGGGCAGTACTTC. This gives the protein CASSYSTSGRLGQYF.

The genes are TRBV20-1 and TRBJ1-2; weak D call: TRBD1 (6 bases). Between the trimmed V and J ends, which lost 4 bases and 8 bases, there was a span of 8 bases. Germline lookup yields CDR1 DFQATT and CDR2 SNEGSKA (reference sequence). The CDR3 contains 10 residues. The CDR3 DNA reads as TGCAGTGCTACCACAGGGGGCTACACCTTC. It specifies CSATTGGYTF.

The CDR3 region has the DNA TGTGCCAGCAGTTACTCAGGCGCTCTCCCCGGGGAGCTGTTTTTT. It encodes CASSYSGALPGELFF. This chain links TRBV6-5 with TRBJ2-2; D unresolved. CDR1 is MNHEY, CDR2 SVGAGI, per germline. The CDR3 spans 15 residues. V lost 0 bases, J lost 6 bases, and 11 bases lay in between.

The chain links TRBV5-4 to TRBJ1-1; TRBD1 might be the D (5 bases). Between the trimmed V and J ends, which lost 4 bases and 5 bases, there was a span of 18 bases. This CDR3 is 15 amino acids long. CDR1 SGHNT and CDR2 YYREEE come from the germline V gene (reference sequence). The CDR3 nucleotides are TGTGCCAGCAGCCTGGGGCGGGGCGGTTATACTGAAGCTTTCTTT. This codes for CASSLGRGGYTEAFF.

The chain uses TRBV19 and TRBJ1-1; TRBD1 matches 10 bases. Germline CDR1 reads LNHDA; CDR2 reads SQIVND (reference sequence). V lost 5 bases and J lost 6; bases outside the gene matches: 15. There are 17 residues in the CDR3. CDR3 residues: CASSPWDRGELSPEAFF. Here the CDR3 DNA reads TGTGCCAGTAGTCCCTGGGACAGGGGCGAACTCAGCCCTGAAGCTTTCTTT.

The chain links TRBV7-2 to TRBJ1-1; the D gene is possibly TRBD1 (6 bases). V was cut by 5 bases and J by 5 bases, with 15 bases left in between. Per the germline V gene, CDR1 is SGHTA and CDR2 is FQGNSA. This CDR3 has 14 amino acids. The CDR3 sequence is CASSPNRGLTEAFF. Here the CDR3 DNA reads TGTGCCAGCAGCCCCAATCGGGGGCTTACTGAAGCTTTCTTT.

The CDR3 reads CATSRAFPGDNTGELFF. The CDR3 region has the DNA TGTGCCACCAGCAGAGCGTTTCCAGGGGACAACACCGGGGAGCTGTTTTTT. J is TRBJ2-2 and V is TRBV15, with D possibly TRBD1 on 6 matching bases. V dropped 1 base and J dropped 2 bases, with 14 bases sitting between them. This CDR3 has 17 amino acids. Germline loops: CDR1 LNHNV, CDR2 YYDKDF (reference sequence).

The J gene is TRBJ2-7, the V gene TRBV20-1; D is ambiguous. Germline V gene sequence: CDR1 DFQATT, CDR2 SNEGSKA (reference sequence). Trimming removed 1 base from V and 7 bases from J, with 8 bases in between. The CDR3 sequence is 11 residues long. This CDR3 is CSARASTEQYF. The CDR3 nucleotides read TGCAGTGCTAGAGCAAGCACGGAGCAGTACTTC.

The count of this clone is one. J is TRBJ2-6 and V is TRBV5-1, with 7 bases lining up with TRBD1. Germline CDR1 is SGHRS and CDR2 is YFSETQ. The CDR3 consists of 17 residues. V shed 2 bases and J 0 bases; nucleotides not matched to a gene: 5. The CDR3 DNA follows: TGCGCCAGCAGCTTCGGACAGGCCCCCTCTGGGGCCAACGTCCTGACTTTC. Its protein is CASSFGQAPSGANVLTF.

This clone has just a few counts. J is TRBJ2-2 and V is TRBV29-1; no firm D call. Trimming pared 2 bases from V and 2 bases from J, leaving 15 bases between. Germline CDR1 is SQVTM and CDR2 is ANQGSEA. The CDR3 consists of 16 residues. The CDR3 loop is CSVELWASSNTGELFF. As DNA, the CDR3 is TGCAGCGTTGAATTATGGGCCAGCTCAAACACCGGGGAGCTGTTTTTT.

V and J are TRBV7-8 and TRBJ1-1, with D unclear. In germline, CDR1 is SGHVS, CDR2 FQNEAQ. The CDR3 sequence is 13 residues long. V dropped 5 bases and J dropped 1 base, with 8 bases sitting between them. This chain's CDR3 is CASSLRPNTEAFF. DNA of the CDR3: TGTGCCAGCAGCCTCCGCCCGAACACTGAAGCTTTCTTT.

This clone appeared a few times. The chain combines TRBV14 with TRBJ1-2; 7 bases agree with TRBD1. V was clipped by 5 bases and J by 7 bases; unmatched bases: 13. Germline values: CDR1 SGHDN, CDR2 FVKESK. This CDR3 has 15 amino acids. The CDR3 loop reads CASSGAWEGAAGYTF. The CDR3 DNA reads as TGTGCCAGCAGCGGCGCTTGGGAGGGGGCGGCTGGCTACACCTTC.

CDR3 loop: CASKLAEYNEQFF. The CDR3 DNA reads TGCGCCAGCAAACTAGCCGAGTACAATGAGCAGTTCTTC. This chain links TRBV10-2 with TRBJ2-1; possibly TRBD2 for D (6 bases). Trimming left V 7 bases short and J 4 bases short, with 11 bases between. This CDR3 contains 13 residues. Germline V gene data show CDR1 as WSHSY and CDR2 as SAAADI.

V and J are TRBV4-1 and TRBJ1-5; TRBD1 might be the D (6 bases). From germline, CDR1 is MGHRA and CDR2 YSYEKL. Deletions cut 1 base from V and 2 bases from J, with 15 bases between. This CDR3 comprises 17 residues. CDR3 in amino acids: CASSQVSGAPGNQPQHF. The CDR3, as DNA: TGCGCCAGCAGCCAAGTGTCGGGGGCCCCGGGCAATCAGCCCCAGCATTTT.

V gene TRBV6-6 combines with J gene TRBJ2-6; maybe TRBD1 (6 bases). Trimming shortened V by 5 bases and J by 0 bases, and 11 bases separated the two germline ends. From germline, CDR1 is MNHNY and CDR2 SVGAGI (reference sequence). The CDR3 runs to 16 residues. The CDR3 protein is CASSKTGNSGANVLTF. The DNA for the CDR3 is TGTGCCAGCAGTAAAACAGGGAACTCTGGGGCCAACGTCCTGACTTTC.

V usage is TRBV5-5 and J usage is TRBJ2-1; TRBD2 agrees at 9 bases. Per germline, CDR1 SGHKS and CDR2 YYEKEE (reference sequence). Trimming removed 0 bases from V and 4 bases from J; junction bases left unmatched: 2. The CDR3 is made up of 15 amino acids. The CDR3 bases are TGTGCCAGCAGCTTGGCCCTAGCGGGATACAATGAGCAGTTCTTC. It encodes CASSLALAGYNEQFF.

The V call is TRBV27, the J call TRBJ2-7; 8 nucleotides match TRBD1. The CDR3 extends over 17 amino acids. Germline CDR1 is MNHEY and CDR2 is SMNVEV (reference sequence). The trim removed 0 bases at V and 0 bases at J, leaving 7 bases unmatched. CDR3 in amino acids: CASSLSSGGSSSYEQYF. The CDR3 region has the DNA TGTGCCAGCAGTTTATCCTCAGGGGGCAGTAGCTCCTACGAGCAGTACTTC.

V is TRBV2 and J is TRBJ2-7; 12 bases agree with TRBD1. Germline V gene lookup returns CDR1 SNHLY and CDR2 FYNNEI. The CDR3 covers 16 residues. The junction had 11 bases not matched to a gene; V was cut back by 6 bases and J by 5 bases. The CDR3 region has the DNA TGTGCCAGCAGGTCCCGGGACAGGGGGCGCGGCGACGAGCAGTACTTC. It translates to CASRSRDRGRGDEQYF.

This clone was observed a single time. The chain uses TRBV14 and TRBJ1-4, with D unresolved. The ends were cut back, 5 bases at V and 5 bases at J, with 15 bases in the middle. The germline V gene encodes CDR1 SGHDN and CDR2 FVKESK. This CDR3 is 15 amino acids long. Written as DNA, the CDR3 is TGTGCCAGCAGCGGTCAACAGAGTAAAAATGAAAAACTGTTTTTT. Its protein product is CASSGQQSKNEKLFF. The full variable domain, its missing parts supplied by reference TRBV14 and TRBJ1-4, is EAGVTQFPSHSVIEKGQTVTLRCDPISGHDNLYWYRRVMGKEIKFLLHFVKESKQDESGMPNNRFLAERTGGTYSTLKVQPAELEDSGVYFCASSGQQSKNEKLFFGSGTQLSVL.